This is a list of T cell receptor beta chains from one sample in a study of breast tumors, draining lymph nodes, adjacent tissues. Using its own MiXCR run on the multiplex PCR reads, TCRdb lists one record per CDR3 protein. The sample holds about 170,000 distinct CDR3 sequences; roughly a third are singletons and the top ten take 3% to 4.5%. Sequencing used axillary lymph node tissue. These receptors were collected from a female donor with breast cancer. Some clones in this sample may be carry-over from other donors' samples. The CDR3 runs from the conserved cysteine through the conserved F or W. The D gene is left open where the match is weak. Rows may omit the clone size; those that give it use once, few, many or a size class.

V gene: TRBV12-3/TRBV12-4
D gene: TRBD2
J gene: TRBJ2-3
clone size: NA
CDR3 protein: CASSERGGGTDTQYF
CDR3 DNA: TGTGCCAGCAGTGAAAGGGGAGGGGGCACAGATACGCAGTATTTT

V gene: TRBV3-1
D gene: TRBD2
J gene: TRBJ2-4
clone size: NA
CDR3 protein: CASSPSLPGTRTKNIQYF
CDR3 DNA: TGTGCCAGCAGCCCTAGCCTCCCCGGGACTAGAACCAAAAACATTCAGTACTTC

V gene: TRBV29-1
D gene: TRBD1
J gene: TRBJ1-2
clone size: NA
CDR3 protein: CSVDRTDGGYTF
CDR3 DNA: TGCAGCGTGGACAGGACCGATGGTGGCTACACCTTC

V gene: TRBV7-2
D gene: TRBD2
J gene: TRBJ2-5
clone size: few
CDR3 protein: CASSFTSGRAETQCF
CDR3 DNA: TGTGCCAGCAGCTTCACTAGCGGGAGGGCTGAGACCCAGTGCTTC

V gene: TRBV9
D gene: TRBD1
J gene: TRBJ2-5
clone size: NA
CDR3 protein: CASSAGTGEETQYF
CDR3 DNA: TGTGCCAGCAGCGCCGGGACAGGGGAAGAGACCCAGTACTTC

V gene: TRBV6-2/TRBV6-3
D gene: NA
J gene: TRBJ2-2
clone size: many
CDR3 protein: CASSHSWTFTGELFF
CDR3 DNA: TGTGCCAGCAGTCACTCGTGGACCTTCACCGGGGAGCTGTTTTTT

V gene: TRBV13
D gene: NA
J gene: TRBJ2-4
clone size: once
CDR3 protein: CASSLSGRGRGTKNIQYF
CDR3 DNA: TGTGCCAGCAGCTTATCCGGGCGGGGCAGGGGAACGAAAAACATTCAGTACTTC

V gene: TRBV7-9
D gene: TRBD1
J gene: TRBJ1-5
clone size: once
CDR3 protein: CASSHRTGRTDTQHF
CDR3 DNA: TGTGCCAGCAGCCACCGGACAGGACGCACAGATACGCAGCATTTT

V gene: TRBV6-6
D gene: TRBD1
J gene: TRBJ1-5
clone size: many
CDR3 protein: CASSPGTGSNQPQHF
CDR3 DNA: TGTGCCAGCAGTCCTGGGACAGGTAGCAATCAGCCCCAGCATTTT

V gene: TRBV5-1
D gene: NA
J gene: TRBJ2-7
clone size: many
CDR3 protein: CASSLAVTGRDEQYF
CDR3 DNA: TGCGCCAGCAGCTTGGCTGTGACGGGGCGGGACGAGCAGTACTTC

V gene: TRBV11-2
D gene: NA
J gene: TRBJ2-7
clone size: NA
CDR3 protein: CASSLDRTSSCEQHF
CDR3 DNA: TGCGCCAGCAGCTTAGATCGTACGAGTTCCTGCGAGCAGCACTTC

V gene: TRBV11-2
D gene: NA
J gene: TRBJ1-2
clone size: many
CDR3 protein: CASSLGGGDHGYTF
CDR3 DNA: TGTGCCAGCAGCTTAGGAGGGGGGGACCATGGCTACACCTTC

V gene: TRBV10-1
D gene: TRBD1
J gene: TRBJ1-1
clone size: NA
CDR3 protein: CASSDRTGGVTEAFF
CDR3 DNA: TGCGCCAGCAGTGACCGGACAGGGGGAGTTACTGAAGCTTTCTTT

V gene: TRBV6-5
D gene: NA
J gene: TRBJ1-6
clone size: NA
CDR3 protein: CASSYQGHSPLHF
CDR3 DNA: TGTGCCAGCAGTTACCAGGGGCACTCACCCCTCCACTTT

V gene: TRBV7-9
D gene: NA
J gene: TRBJ1-5
clone size: NA
CDR3 protein: CASSSRTADSNQPQHF
CDR3 DNA: TGTGCCAGCAGCTCCAGGACAGCCGATAGCAATCAGCCCCAGCATTTT

V gene: TRBV19
D gene: NA
J gene: TRBJ2-7
clone size: many
CDR3 protein: CASSITPGDYEQYF
CDR3 DNA: TGTGCCAGTAGTATAACCCCAGGGGACTACGAGCAGTACTTC

V gene: TRBV7-9
D gene: NA
J gene: TRBJ1-1
clone size: many
CDR3 protein: CASSKRTEREAFF
CDR3 DNA: TGTGCCAGCAGCAAGCGGACGGAAAGAGAAGCTTTCTTT

V gene: TRBV7-3
D gene: NA
J gene: TRBJ1-1
clone size: NA
CDR3 protein: CASSLDGTEAFF
CDR3 DNA: TGTGCCAGCAGCTTAGATGGGACTGAAGCTTTCTTT

V gene: TRBV7-2
D gene: NA
J gene: TRBJ1-1
clone size: few
CDR3 protein: CASSIRGPNTEAFF
CDR3 DNA: TGTGCCAGCAGCATCAGGGGCCCAAACACTGAAGCTTTCTTT

V gene: TRBV6-2/TRBV6-3
D gene: NA
J gene: TRBJ1-4
clone size: NA
CDR3 protein: CASITATNEKLFF
CDR3 DNA: TGTGCCAGCATTACAGCAACTAATGAAAAACTGTTTTTT

V gene: TRBV5-1
D gene: TRBD1
J gene: TRBJ1-6
clone size: NA
CDR3 protein: CASSYLGTGVSPLHF
CDR3 DNA: TGCGCCAGCAGCTACTTGGGGACAGGGGTGTCACCCCTCCACTTT

V gene: TRBV12-3/TRBV12-4
D gene: TRBD1
J gene: TRBJ2-5
clone size: NA
CDR3 protein: CASSLDVGTGETQYF
CDR3 DNA: TGTGCCAGCAGTTTAGATGTAGGGACAGGGGAGACCCAGTACTTC

V gene: TRBV14
D gene: NA
J gene: TRBJ1-2
clone size: many
CDR3 protein: CASSQHPNPVSNYGYTF
CDR3 DNA: TGTGCCAGCAGCCAACACCCGAACCCCGTGTCTAACTATGGCTACACCTTC

V gene: TRBV24-1
D gene: TRBD1
J gene: TRBJ2-3
clone size: many
CDR3 protein: CATSDFKGAGGTQYF
CDR3 DNA: TGTGCCACCAGTGATTTTAAGGGGGCGGGTGGCACGCAGTATTTT

V gene: TRBV5-1
D gene: TRBD1
J gene: TRBJ1-1
clone size: NA
CDR3 protein: CASSLRNRGTEAFF
CDR3 DNA: TGCGCCAGCAGCTTGCGTAACAGGGGAACTGAAGCTTTCTTT

V gene: TRBV5-1
D gene: NA
J gene: TRBJ1-2
clone size: many
CDR3 protein: CASSWGDYGYTF
CDR3 DNA: TGCGCCAGCAGCTGGGGGGACTATGGCTACACCTTC

V gene: TRBV7-7
D gene: NA
J gene: TRBJ2-5
clone size: NA
CDR3 protein: CASSLVGSGPETQYF
CDR3 DNA: TGTGCTAGCAGCTTAGTGGGGTCCGGGCCGGAGACCCAGTACTTC